Sequencing of this T cell receptor (beta chain) was carried out in a study of PD-1 blockade in classical Hodgkin lymphoma. Time point defined: cycle 4 day 1 (C4D1), after less than seven weeks of nivolumab. Each and every patient relapsed after autologous stem cell transplantation, and patients got differing brentuximab vedotin exposure. Germline values: CDR1 MNHNS, CDR2 SASEGT. V lost 1 base, J lost 3 bases, and 13 bases lay in between. The CDR3 sequence is 15 residues long. The protocol was immunoSEQ multiplex PCR, while the TCRdb copy is restricted to in-frame clones and leaves out a portion. The table has 40,000 to 45,000 clones, approximately 71% seen once. Findings and caveats of the study: Undefined causes, possibly disease activity or prior therapy, underlie the repertoire differences.

In this sample, this clone turned up a few times. Antigen unknown. Sequencing used peripheral blood mononuclear cells (PBMCs), obtained before the fourth cycle of nivolumab. The rearrangement links TRBV6-1 to TRBJ2-7; either TRBD1 or TRBD2 may fit D (6 bases each). The receptor comes from a human donor with classical Hodgkin lymphoma. This chain's CDR3 is CASSEEWGAIYEQYF. In DNA, the CDR3 is TGTGCCAGCAGTGAAGAATGGGGGGCAATCTACGAGCAGTACTTC.